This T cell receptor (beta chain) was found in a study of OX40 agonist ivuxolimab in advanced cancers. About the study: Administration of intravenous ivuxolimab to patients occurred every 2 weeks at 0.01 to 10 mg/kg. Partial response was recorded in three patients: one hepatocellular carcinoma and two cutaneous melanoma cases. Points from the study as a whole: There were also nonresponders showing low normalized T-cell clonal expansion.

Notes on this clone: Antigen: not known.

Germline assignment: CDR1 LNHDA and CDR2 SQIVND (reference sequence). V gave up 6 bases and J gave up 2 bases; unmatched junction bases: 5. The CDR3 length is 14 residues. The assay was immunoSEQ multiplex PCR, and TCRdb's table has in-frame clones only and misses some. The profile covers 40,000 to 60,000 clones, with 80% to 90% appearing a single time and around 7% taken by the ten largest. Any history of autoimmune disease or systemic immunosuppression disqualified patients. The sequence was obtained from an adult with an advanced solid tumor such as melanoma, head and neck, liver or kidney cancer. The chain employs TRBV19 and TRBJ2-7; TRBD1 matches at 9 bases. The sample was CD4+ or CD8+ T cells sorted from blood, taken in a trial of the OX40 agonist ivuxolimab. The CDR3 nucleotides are TGTGCCAGTAGCCCGGACAGGGGTGCCTACGAGCAGTACTTC. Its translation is CASSPDRGAYEQYF.